This T cell receptor beta chain was retrieved from a study of cytomegalovirus exposure and HLA in healthy donors. The CDR3 covers 16 residues. V lost 3 bases and J 2 bases, leaving 11 bases between the germline ends. Germline V CDR1 and CDR2: MNHNS, SASEGT. Donors likely had unrecorded immune exposures despite being nominally healthy when sampled. PCR was performed using 60 Vbeta and 13 Jbeta primers. Only in-frame clones appear in the TCRdb table, and some are missing; sequencing was by immunoSEQ multiplex PCR. This repertoire shows about 190,000 clones, 85% to 90% found once; its top ten account for more than 1.5%.

Sequenced material: PBMCs. The clonotype was recovered from a woman aged 18-29 years in good health and CMV-seronegative. V and J are TRBV6-1 and TRBJ2-6, with D tentatively TRBD1 (6 bases). CDR3 residues: CASSETAGAGANVLTF. The CDR3 nucleotides are TGTGCCAGCAGTGAGACTGCAGGGGCTGGGGCCAACGTCCTGACTTTC.